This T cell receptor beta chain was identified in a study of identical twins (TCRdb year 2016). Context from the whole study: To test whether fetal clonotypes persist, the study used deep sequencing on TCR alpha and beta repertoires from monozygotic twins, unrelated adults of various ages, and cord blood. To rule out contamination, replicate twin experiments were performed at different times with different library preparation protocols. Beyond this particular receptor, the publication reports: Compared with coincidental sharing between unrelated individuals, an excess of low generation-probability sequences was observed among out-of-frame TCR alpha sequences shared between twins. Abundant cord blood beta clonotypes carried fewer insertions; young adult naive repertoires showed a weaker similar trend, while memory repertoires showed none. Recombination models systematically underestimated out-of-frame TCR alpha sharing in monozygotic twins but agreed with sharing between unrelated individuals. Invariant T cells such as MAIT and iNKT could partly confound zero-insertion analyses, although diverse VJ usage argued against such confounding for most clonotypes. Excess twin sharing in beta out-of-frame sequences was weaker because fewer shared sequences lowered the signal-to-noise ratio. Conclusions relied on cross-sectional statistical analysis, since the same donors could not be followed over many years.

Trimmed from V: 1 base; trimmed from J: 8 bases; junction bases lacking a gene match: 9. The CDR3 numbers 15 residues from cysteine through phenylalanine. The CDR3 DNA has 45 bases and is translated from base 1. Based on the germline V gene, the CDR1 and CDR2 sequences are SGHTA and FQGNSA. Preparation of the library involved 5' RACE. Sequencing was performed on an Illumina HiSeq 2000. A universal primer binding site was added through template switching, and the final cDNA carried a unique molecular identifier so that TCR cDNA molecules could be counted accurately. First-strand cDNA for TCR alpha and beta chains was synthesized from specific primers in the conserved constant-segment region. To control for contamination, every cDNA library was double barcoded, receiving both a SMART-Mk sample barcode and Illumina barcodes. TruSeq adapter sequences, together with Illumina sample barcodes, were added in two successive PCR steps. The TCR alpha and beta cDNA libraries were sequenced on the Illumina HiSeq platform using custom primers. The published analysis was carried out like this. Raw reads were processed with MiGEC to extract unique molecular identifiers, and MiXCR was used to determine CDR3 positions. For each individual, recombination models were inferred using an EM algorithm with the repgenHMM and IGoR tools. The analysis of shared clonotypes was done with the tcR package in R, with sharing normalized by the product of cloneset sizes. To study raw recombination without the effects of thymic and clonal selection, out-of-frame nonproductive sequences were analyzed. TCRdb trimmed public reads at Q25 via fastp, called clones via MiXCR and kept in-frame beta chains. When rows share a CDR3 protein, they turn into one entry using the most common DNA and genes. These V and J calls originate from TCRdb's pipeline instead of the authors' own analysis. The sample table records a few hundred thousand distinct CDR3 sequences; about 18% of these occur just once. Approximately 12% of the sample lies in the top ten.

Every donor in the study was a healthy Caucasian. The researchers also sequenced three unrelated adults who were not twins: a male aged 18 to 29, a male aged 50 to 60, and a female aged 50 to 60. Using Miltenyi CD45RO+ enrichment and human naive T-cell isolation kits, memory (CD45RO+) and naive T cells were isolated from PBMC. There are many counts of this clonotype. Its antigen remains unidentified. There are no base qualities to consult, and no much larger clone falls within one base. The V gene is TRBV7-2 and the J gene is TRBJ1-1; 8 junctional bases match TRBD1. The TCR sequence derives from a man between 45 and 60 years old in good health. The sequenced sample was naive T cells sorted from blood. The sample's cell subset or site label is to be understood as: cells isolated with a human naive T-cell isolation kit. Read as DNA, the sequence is TGTGCCAGCAGCTTAGTATGGCAGGGGGCTCCGGAAGCTTTCTTT. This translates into CASSLVWQGAPEAFF.